This T cell receptor beta chain was documented in a study of cytomegalovirus exposure and HLA in healthy donors. Study-wide findings and caveats: Per a prior analysis, the majority of TCR beta V segments were productive roughly 90% or roughly 30% of the time. TRBV6-2, TRBV6-3 and some other V segments were excluded as indistinguishable.

Germline-derived CDR1 and CDR2 are SGHVS and FNYEAQ. Unmatched junction bases numbered 5, after V lost 5 bases and J lost 0 bases. The CDR3 covers 15 residues. Note on this clone: What it binds is not known.

PCR used 60 Vbeta primers and 13 Jbeta primers. The repertoire was sequenced with immunoSEQ multiplex PCR; TCRdb's copy has only in-frame clones and lacks some. The table records under 200,000 clones, about 79% of them present only once. Though probably carrying unrecorded immune exposures, donors were nominally healthy at sampling. The sequencing sample was made of PBMCs. This sequence was found in a man aged 45-60 years in good health and CMV-seropositive. V usage is TRBV7-6 and J usage is TRBJ2-3, with 7 bases lining up with TRBD1. CDR3 nucleotide sequence: TGTGCCAGCAGCCAGGACAGGTCTAGCACAGATACGCAGTATTTT. It encodes CASSQDRSSTDTQYF.